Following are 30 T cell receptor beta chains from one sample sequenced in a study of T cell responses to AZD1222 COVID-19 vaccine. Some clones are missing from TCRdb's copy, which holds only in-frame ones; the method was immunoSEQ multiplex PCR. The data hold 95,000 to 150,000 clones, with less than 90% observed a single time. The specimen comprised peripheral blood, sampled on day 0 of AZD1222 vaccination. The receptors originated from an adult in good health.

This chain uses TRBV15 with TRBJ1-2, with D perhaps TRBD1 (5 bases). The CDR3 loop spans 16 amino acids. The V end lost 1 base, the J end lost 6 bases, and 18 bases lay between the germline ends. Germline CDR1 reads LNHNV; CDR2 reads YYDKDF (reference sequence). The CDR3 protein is CATSRGDRTGRDGYTF. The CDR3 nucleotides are TGTGCCACCAGCAGAGGAGATCGGACGGGGCGGGATGGCTACACCTTC.

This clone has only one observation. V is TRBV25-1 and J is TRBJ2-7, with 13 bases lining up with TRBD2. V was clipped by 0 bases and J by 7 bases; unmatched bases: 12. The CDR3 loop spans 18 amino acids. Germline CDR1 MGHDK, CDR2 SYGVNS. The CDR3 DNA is TGTGCCAGCAGTGAATATGGCGCCACCGGGACTAGCGGGAAAGAGCAGTACTTC. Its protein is CASSEYGATGTSGKEQYF.

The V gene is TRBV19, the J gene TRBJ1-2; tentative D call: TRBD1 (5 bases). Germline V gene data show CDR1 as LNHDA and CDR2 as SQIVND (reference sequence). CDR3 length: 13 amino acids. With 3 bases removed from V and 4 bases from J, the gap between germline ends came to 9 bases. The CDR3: CASSIDDSYGYTF. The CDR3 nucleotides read TGTGCCAGTAGTATTGACGACAGCTATGGCTACACCTTC.

The CDR3 DNA reads TGTGCCAGCAGCTCGAACAGGGGTCGGAGCACAGATACGCAGTATTTT. As protein: CASSSNRGRSTDTQYF. This chain links TRBV11-2 with TRBJ2-3; 7 bases align to TRBD1. V gave up 4 bases and J gave up 0 bases; unmatched junction bases: 7. The CDR3 runs to 16 residues. The germline V gene encodes CDR1 SGHAT and CDR2 FQNNGV.

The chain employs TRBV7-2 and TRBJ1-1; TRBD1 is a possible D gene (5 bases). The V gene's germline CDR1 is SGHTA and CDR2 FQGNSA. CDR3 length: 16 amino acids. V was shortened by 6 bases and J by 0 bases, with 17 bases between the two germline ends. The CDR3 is CASRLRGGTMNTEAFF. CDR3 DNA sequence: TGTGCCAGCAGGCTTAGGGGTGGGACCATGAACACTGAAGCTTTCTTT.

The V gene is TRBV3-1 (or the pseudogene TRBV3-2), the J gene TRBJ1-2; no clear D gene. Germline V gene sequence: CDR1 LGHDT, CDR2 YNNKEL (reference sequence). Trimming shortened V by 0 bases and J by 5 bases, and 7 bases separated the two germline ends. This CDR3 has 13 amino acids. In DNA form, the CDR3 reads TGTGCCAGCAGCCAAGATTTGAGATATGGCTACACCTTC. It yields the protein CASSQDLRYGYTF.

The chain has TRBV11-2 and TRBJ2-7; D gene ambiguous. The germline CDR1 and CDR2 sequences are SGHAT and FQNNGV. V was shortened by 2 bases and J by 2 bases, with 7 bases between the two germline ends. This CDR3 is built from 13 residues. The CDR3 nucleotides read TGTGCCAGCAGCTTAAGTCGGACCTACGAGCAGTACTTC. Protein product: CASSLSRTYEQYF.

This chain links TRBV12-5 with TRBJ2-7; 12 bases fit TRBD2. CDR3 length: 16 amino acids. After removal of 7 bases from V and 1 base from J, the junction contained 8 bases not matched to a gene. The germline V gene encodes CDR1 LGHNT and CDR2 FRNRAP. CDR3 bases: TGTGCTAGTGCCCTCGAGACTAGCGGGAGTTCCTACGAGCAGTACTTC. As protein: CASALETSGSSYEQYF.

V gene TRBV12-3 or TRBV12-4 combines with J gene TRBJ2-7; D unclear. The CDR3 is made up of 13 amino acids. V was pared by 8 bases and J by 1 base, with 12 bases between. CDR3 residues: CASSPGLSYEQYF. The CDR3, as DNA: TGTGCCAGCTCCCCCGGGTTATCCTACGAGCAGTACTTC.

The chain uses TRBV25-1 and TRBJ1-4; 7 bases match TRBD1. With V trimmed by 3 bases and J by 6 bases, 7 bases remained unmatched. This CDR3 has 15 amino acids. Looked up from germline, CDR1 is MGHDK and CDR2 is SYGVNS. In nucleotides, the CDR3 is TGTGCCAGCAGTGATACTACAGGGGCGGATGAAAAACTGTTTTTT. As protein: CASSDTTGADEKLFF.

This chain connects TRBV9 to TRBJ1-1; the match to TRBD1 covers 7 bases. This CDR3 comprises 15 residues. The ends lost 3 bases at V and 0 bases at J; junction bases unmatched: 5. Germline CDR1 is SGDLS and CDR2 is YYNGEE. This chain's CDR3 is CASSAEGALNTEAFF. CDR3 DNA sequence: TGTGCCAGCAGCGCAGAGGGGGCTCTGAACACTGAAGCTTTCTTT. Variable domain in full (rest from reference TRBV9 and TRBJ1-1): DSGVTQTPKHLITATGQRVTLRCSPRSGDLSVYWYQQSLDQGLQFLIQYYNGEERAKGNILERFSAQQFPDLHSELNLSSLELGDSALYFCASSAEGALNTEAFFGQGTRLTVV.

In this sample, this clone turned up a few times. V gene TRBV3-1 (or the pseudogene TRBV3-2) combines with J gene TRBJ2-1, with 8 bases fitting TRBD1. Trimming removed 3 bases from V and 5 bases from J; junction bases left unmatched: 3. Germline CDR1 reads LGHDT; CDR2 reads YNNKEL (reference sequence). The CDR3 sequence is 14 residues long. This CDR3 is CASSQPGQDNEQFF. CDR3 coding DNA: TGTGCCAGCAGCCAGCCGGGACAGGACAATGAGCAGTTCTTC.

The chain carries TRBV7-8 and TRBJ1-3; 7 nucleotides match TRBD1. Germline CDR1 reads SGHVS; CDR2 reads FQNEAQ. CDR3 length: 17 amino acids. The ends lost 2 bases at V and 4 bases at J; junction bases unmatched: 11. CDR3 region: CASSLPRDSQAGNTIYF. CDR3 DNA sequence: TGTGCCAGCAGCTTACCGCGGGACAGCCAAGCCGGAAACACCATATATTTT.

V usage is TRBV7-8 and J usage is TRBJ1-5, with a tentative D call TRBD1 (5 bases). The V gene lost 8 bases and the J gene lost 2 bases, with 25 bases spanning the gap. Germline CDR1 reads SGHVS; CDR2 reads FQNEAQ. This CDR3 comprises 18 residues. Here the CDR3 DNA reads TGTGCCAGCTTTCCGGGGCTGGGAAAGACAAACGGCAATCAGCCCCAGCATTTT. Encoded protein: CASFPGLGKTNGNQPQHF.

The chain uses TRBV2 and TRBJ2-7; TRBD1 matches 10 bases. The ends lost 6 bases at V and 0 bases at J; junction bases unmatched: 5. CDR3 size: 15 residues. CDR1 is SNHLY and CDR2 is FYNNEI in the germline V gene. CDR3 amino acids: CASRGGQGFSYEQYF. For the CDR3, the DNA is TGTGCCAGCAGGGGGGGACAGGGGTTCTCCTACGAGCAGTACTTC.

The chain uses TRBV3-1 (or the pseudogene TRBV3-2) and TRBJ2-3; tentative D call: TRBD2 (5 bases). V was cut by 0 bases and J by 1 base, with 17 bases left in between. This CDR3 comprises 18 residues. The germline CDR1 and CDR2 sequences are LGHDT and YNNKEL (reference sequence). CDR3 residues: CASSQDLGLARRTDTQYF. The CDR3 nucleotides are TGTGCCAGCAGCCAAGATCTAGGTCTAGCTAGACGCACAGATACGCAGTATTTT.

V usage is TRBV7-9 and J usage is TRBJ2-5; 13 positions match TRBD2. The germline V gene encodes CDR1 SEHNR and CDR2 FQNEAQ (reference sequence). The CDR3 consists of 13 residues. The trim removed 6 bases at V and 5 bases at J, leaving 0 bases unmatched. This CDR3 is CASRTSGGETQYF. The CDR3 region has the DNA TGTGCCAGCAGGACTAGCGGGGGGGAGACCCAGTACTTC.

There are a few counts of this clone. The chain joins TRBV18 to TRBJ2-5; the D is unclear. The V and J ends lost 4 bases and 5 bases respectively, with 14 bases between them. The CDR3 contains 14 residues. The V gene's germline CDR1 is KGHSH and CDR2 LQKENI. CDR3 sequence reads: CASSLTGDRETQYF. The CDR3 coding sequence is TGTGCCAGCTCACTGACTGGGGATCGGGAGACCCAGTACTTC.

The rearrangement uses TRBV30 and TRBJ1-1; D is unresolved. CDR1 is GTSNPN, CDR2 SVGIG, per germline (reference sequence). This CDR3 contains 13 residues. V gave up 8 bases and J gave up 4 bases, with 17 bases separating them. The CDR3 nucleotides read TGTGCCCTCCTGAGCCAGGCCTTCACTGAAGCTTTCTTT. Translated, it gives CALLSQAFTEAFF.

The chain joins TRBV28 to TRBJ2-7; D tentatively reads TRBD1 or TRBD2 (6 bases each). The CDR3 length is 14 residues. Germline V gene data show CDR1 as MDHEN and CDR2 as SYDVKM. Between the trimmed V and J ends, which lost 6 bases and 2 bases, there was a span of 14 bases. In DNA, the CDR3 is TGTGCCAGCAGATCCCAAGGGGGGCCCTACGAGCAGTACTTC. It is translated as CASRSQGGPYEQYF. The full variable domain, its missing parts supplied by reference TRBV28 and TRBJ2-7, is DVKVTQSSRYLVKRTGEKVFLECVQDMDHENMFWYRQDPGLGLRLIYFSYDVKMKEKGDIPEGYSVSREKKERFSLILESASTNQTSMYLCASRSQGGPYEQYFGPGTRLTVT.

The DNA of the CDR3 is TGTGCCAGCAGCGTGCAGGGGTGGGGCACCGGGGAGCTGTTTTTT. Amino acids: CASSVQGWGTGELFF. This chain connects TRBV9 to TRBJ2-2, with TRBD1 as a possible D gene (6 bases). This CDR3 has 15 residues. Germline V lookup: CDR1 SGDLS, CDR2 YYNGEE. V was clipped by 2 bases and J by 4 bases, with 12 bases between them.

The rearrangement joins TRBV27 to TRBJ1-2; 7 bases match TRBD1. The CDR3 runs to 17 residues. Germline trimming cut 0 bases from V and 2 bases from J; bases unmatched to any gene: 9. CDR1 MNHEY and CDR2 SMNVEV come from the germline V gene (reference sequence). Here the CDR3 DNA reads TGTGCCAGCAGTTTATCGGCAGGGGGTAATTACAACTATGGCTACACCTTC. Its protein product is CASSLSAGGNYNYGYTF.

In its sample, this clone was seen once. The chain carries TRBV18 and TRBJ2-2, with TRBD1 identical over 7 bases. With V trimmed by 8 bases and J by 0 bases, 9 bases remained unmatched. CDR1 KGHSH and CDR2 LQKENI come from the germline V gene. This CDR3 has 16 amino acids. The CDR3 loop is CASTGDRYSNTGELFF. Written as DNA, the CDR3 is TGTGCCAGCACAGGGGACAGATACTCGAACACCGGGGAGCTGTTTTTT.

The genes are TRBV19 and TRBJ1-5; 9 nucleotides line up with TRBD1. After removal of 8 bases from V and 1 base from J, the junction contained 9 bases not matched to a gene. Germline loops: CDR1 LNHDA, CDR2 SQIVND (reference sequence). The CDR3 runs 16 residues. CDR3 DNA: TGTGCCAGTGGAGCACTACAGGGGGCCAGCAATCAGCCCCAGCATTTT. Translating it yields CASGALQGASNQPQHF.

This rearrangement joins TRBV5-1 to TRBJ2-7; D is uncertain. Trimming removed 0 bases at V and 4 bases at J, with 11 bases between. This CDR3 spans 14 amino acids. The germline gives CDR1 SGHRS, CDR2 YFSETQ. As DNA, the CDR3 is TGCGCCAGCAGCTTGGAAGGCACCAGGTACGAGCAGTACTTC. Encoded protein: CASSLEGTRYEQYF.

CDR3 sequence: CASSLASLGANVLTF. CDR3 nucleotides: TGTGCCAGCAGCTTAGCGAGCCTCGGGGCCAACGTCCTGACTTTC. J is TRBJ2-6 and V is TRBV7-2; D not resolved. CDR3 size: 15 residues. Trimming left V 0 bases short and J 4 bases short, with 7 bases between. Germline V gene sequence: CDR1 SGHTA, CDR2 FQGNSA.

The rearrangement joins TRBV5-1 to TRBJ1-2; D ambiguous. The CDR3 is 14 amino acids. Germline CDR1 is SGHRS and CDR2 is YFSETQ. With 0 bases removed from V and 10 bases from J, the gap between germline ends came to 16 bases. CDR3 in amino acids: CASSLGGSLGFYTF. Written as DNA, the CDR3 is TGCGCCAGCAGCTTGGGAGGTTCTTTAGGCTTCTACACCTTC. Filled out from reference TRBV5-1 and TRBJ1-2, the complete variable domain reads KAGVTQTPRYLIKTRGQQVTLSCSPISGHRSVSWYQQTPGQGLQFLFEYFSETQRNKGNFPGRFSGRQFSNSRSEMNVSTLELGDSALYLCASSLGGSLGFYTFGSGTRLTVV.

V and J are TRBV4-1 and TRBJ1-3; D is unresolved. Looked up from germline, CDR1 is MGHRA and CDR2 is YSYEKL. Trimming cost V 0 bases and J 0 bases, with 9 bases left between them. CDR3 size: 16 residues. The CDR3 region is CASSQDLSLSGNTIYF. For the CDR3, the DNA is TGCGCCAGCAGCCAAGATTTGTCCCTCTCTGGAAACACCATATATTTT.

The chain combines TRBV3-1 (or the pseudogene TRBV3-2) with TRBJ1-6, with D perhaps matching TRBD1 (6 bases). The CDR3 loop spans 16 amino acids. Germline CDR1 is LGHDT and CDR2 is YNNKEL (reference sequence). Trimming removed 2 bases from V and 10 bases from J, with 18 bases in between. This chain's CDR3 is CASSQRVGGRNSPLHF. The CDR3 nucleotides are TGTGCCAGCAGCCAACGGGTGGGGGGGCGCAACTCACCCCTCCACTTT.

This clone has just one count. The CDR3 loop reads CASSNTGGETQYF. The CDR3 nucleotides read TGTGCCAGCAGTAATACAGGGGGAGAGACCCAGTACTTC. The rearrangement joins TRBV2 to TRBJ2-5, with 8 bases lining up with TRBD1. Germline lookup yields CDR1 SNHLY and CDR2 FYNNEI. This CDR3 has 13 residues. V trimming: 5 bases; J trimming: 4 bases; junction bases outside the gene matches: 3.